The T cell receptor beta chain under discussion was sequenced for a study of type 1 regulatory T cells. Study results and caveats: Tr1 cells had a more restricted TCR repertoire than non-Tr1 cells.

MiXCR, applied by TCRdb to the reads, yields one record per CDR3 protein. The sample carries more than 60,000 distinct CDR3 sequences, almost 50% recorded once. This clonotype was recorded a few times. The antigen is undetermined. Germline CDR1 is SGHTA and CDR2 is FQGNSA. This CDR3 spans 14 amino acids. The V gene end was trimmed by 6 bases and the J gene end by 7 bases; junction bases not matched to a gene: 6. This TCR was recovered from a human donor in good health. Sample: cultured non-Tr1 T cells, either the whole culture or a sorted T cell fraction (not recorded which). V gene TRBV7-2 combines with J gene TRBJ2-5; TRBD2 agrees at 12 bases. Here the CDR3 reads CASRSLAGGGTQYF. CDR3 sequence (DNA): TGTGCCAGCAGGTCACTAGCGGGGGGTGGGACCCAGTACTTC.